Below are 20 T cell receptor beta chains sequenced from a single sample in a study of T-cell reconstitution after alpha-beta-depleted transplantation in children (dated by TCRdb to 2016 to 2017). Library preparation was by PCR. Reads for this sample came from an Illumina HiSeq 2500. TCR libraries were prepared with molecular barcoding, using unique molecular identifiers to normalize TCRbeta repertoire quantification. Starting from the raw public reads, TCRdb applied fastp trimming at Q25, assembled clones with MiXCR and retained in-frame beta chains. A single entry per CDR3 protein holds the most common genes and DNA from its merged rows. Present in this sample are approximately 640,000 distinct CDR3 sequences, 15% to 20% of which were seen just once. The ten biggest clones cover 1.1% of the sample. Sample: PBMCs from the stem cell graft donor, taken from the stem cell graft. Every receptor here comes from a human donor who donated a stem cell graft to a child with acute myeloid leukemia.

This clonotype was seen more than once but under ten times. The chain couples TRBV10-3 to TRBJ2-3; D gene uncertain. Looked up from germline, CDR1 is ENHRY and CDR2 is SYGVKD. The CDR3 runs to 13 residues. The V and J ends lost 2 bases and 5 bases respectively, with 8 bases between them. CDR3 sequence (DNA): TGTGCCATCAGTGAGACTGAAATAGATACGCAGTATTTT. Its protein is CAISETEIDTQYF.

In its sample, this clonotype was seen many times. J is TRBJ2-1 and V is TRBV20-1, with 8 bases lining up with TRBD2. The V and J ends lost 5 bases and 5 bases, in that order; junction bases with no gene match: 5. CDR3 length: 13 amino acids. Germline V CDR1 and CDR2: DFQATT, SNEGSKA (reference sequence). The CDR3 here is CSAGAGANNEQFF. CDR3 coding DNA: TGCAGTGCTGGAGCGGGGGCGAACAATGAGCAGTTCTTC.

The rearrangement links TRBV12-3 or TRBV12-4 to TRBJ2-2; possible D gene TRBD1, 5 bases. The CDR3 has 13 residues. V shed 8 bases and J shed 4 bases, with 11 bases lying between them. DNA of the CDR3: TGTGCCAGCCTTGACAGTTCCACCGGGGAGCTGTTTTTT. Protein product: CASLDSSTGELFF.

The chain joins TRBV20-1 to TRBJ1-6, with D possibly being TRBD1 (6 bases). CDR3 length equals 15 residues. Germline CDR1 is DFQATT and CDR2 is SNEGSKA (reference sequence). Trimming stripped 3 bases from V and 9 bases from J, with 18 bases between. CDR3 loop: CSASPSTGFSSPLHF. CDR3 sequence (DNA): TGCAGTGCTAGCCCCTCGACAGGCTTTTCTTCACCCCTCCACTTT.

The rearrangement joins TRBV7-6 to TRBJ2-3, with a weak D call TRBD2 (5 bases). The CDR3 consists of 14 residues. The V and J ends lost 5 bases and 2 bases respectively, with 11 bases between them. The V gene's germline CDR1 is SGHVS and CDR2 FNYEAQ. The CDR3 protein is CASSNREFTDTQYF. The CDR3 coding sequence is TGTGCCAGCAGCAACCGGGAATTCACAGATACGCAGTATTTT.

This clonotype has ten or more counts. This chain connects TRBV6-6 to TRBJ1-1, with D hard to call. Trimming shortened V by 4 bases and J by 1 base, and 7 bases separated the two germline ends. The CDR3 contains 13 residues. Germline CDR1 and CDR2: MNHNY and SVGAGI (reference sequence). For the CDR3, the DNA is TGTGCCAGCAGTTCAGCGGCGAACACTGAAGCTTTCTTT. This sequence encodes CASSSAANTEAFF.

This clonotype appeared many times. This chain uses TRBV5-1 with TRBJ1-1, with 9 positions matching TRBD1. J lost 11 bases, V lost 4 bases, and 9 bases had no gene match. CDR1 and CDR2 from the germline V gene are SGHRS and YFSETQ. CDR3 length: 13 residues. CDR3 nucleotides: TGCGCCAGCAGCCCCGGGACAGGGAATACGGCTTTCTTT. Amino acids: CASSPGTGNTAFF. Using reference TRBV5-1 and TRBJ1-1 for the parts outside the CDR3, the full variable domain is KAGVTQTPRYLIKTRGQQVTLSCSPISGHRSVSWYQQTPGQGLQFLFEYFSETQRNKGNFPGRFSGRQFSNSRSEMNVSTLELGDSALYLCASSPGTGNTAFFGQGTRLTVV.

J is TRBJ2-1 and V is TRBV20-1, with 16 bases fitting TRBD2. Germline V gives CDR1 DFQATT, CDR2 SNEGSKA (reference sequence). The CDR3 totals 14 residues. The V and J ends lost 6 bases and 8 bases, in that order; junction bases with no gene match: 4. DNA of the CDR3: TGCAGTGCCCCCGGGACTAGCGGGGGGGATGAGCAGTTCTTC. Amino acid sequence: CSAPGTSGGDEQFF.

This clonotype has ten or more counts. The rearrangement uses TRBV10-1 and TRBJ2-3; the D gene could be TRBD1 or TRBD2 (5 bases each). The CDR3 covers 14 residues. Germline-derived CDR1 and CDR2 are WNHNN and SYGVQD (reference sequence). V lost 3 bases and J lost 5, with 12 bases in between. CDR3 residues: CASSDGTRGDTQYF. The CDR3 DNA is TGCGCCAGCAGTGACGGGACCCGGGGAGATACGCAGTATTTT.

This clonotype was seen many times. This chain joins TRBV20-1 and TRBJ1-6, with no clear D. This CDR3 spans 12 amino acids. V was pared by 5 bases and J by 8 bases, with 10 bases between. Per germline, CDR1 DFQATT and CDR2 SNEGSKA (reference sequence). Here the CDR3 DNA reads TGCAGTGCTCCTGCTGGGGATTCACCCCTCCACTTT. Its protein is CSAPAGDSPLHF.

The chain couples TRBV30 to TRBJ2-3, with TRBD2 matching over 13 bases. The CDR3 spans 15 residues. The junction had 5 bases not matched to a gene; V was cut back by 2 bases and J by 6 bases. The V gene's germline CDR1 is GTSNPN and CDR2 SVGIG (reference sequence). This CDR3 is CAWSSGTSGADTQYF. DNA of the CDR3: TGTGCCTGGAGTTCCGGGACTAGCGGGGCCGATACGCAGTATTTT.

Written as DNA, the CDR3 is TGTGCCAGCAGCGCGACAGGGGCCGACTATGGCTACACCTTC. Translating gives CASSATGADYGYTF. The chain uses TRBV7-2 and TRBJ1-2; 8 bases are shared with TRBD1. This CDR3 has 14 amino acids. The germline V gene has CDR1 SGHTA and CDR2 FQGNSA. V was pared by 5 bases and J by 3 bases, with 5 bases of the junction left unmatched.

The genes are TRBV12-3 or TRBV12-4 and TRBJ2-7, with 7 bases matching TRBD1. This CDR3 is built from 16 residues. The trim removed 5 bases at V and 0 bases at J, leaving 10 bases unmatched. The CDR3 region is CASSPGAGGISYEQYV. As DNA, the CDR3 is TGTGCCAGCAGTCCCGGTGCAGGGGGAATCTCCTACGAGCAGTACGTC.

The V call is TRBV12-3 or TRBV12-4, the J call TRBJ1-1; D remains unclear. This CDR3 contains 14 residues. V lost 5 bases and J 7 bases, leaving 17 bases between the germline ends. CDR3 bases: TGTGCCAGCAGTCAAACGGGCACCAGGAGTGAAGCTTTCTTT. It codes for CASSQTGTRSEAFF.

The chain employs TRBV21-1 and TRBJ2-6; the table's D call TRBD1 went unverified against the DNA. TRBV21-1 is a known pseudogene. The CDR3 has 14 residues. The CDR3 nucleotides are TGTGCCAGGACAAGGGTAACTGGGGCCAACGTCCTGACTTTC. Encoded protein: CARTRVTGANVLTF.

This clonotype came up a few times. This chain joins TRBV20-1 and TRBJ2-1; TRBD2 agrees at 11 bases. The CDR3 is made up of 18 amino acids. Germline-derived CDR1 and CDR2 are DFQATT and SNEGSKA (reference sequence). The ends lost 6 bases at V and 0 bases at J; junction bases unmatched: 13. The CDR3 is CSARKLVAGGSSYNEQFF. CDR3 DNA sequence: TGCAGTGCCAGGAAATTGGTAGCGGGGGGGAGCTCCTACAATGAGCAGTTCTTC.

This clonotype was recorded a few times. The chain joins TRBV20-1 to TRBJ2-1; D remains unclear. V lost 5 bases, J lost 7 bases, and 21 bases lay in between. Germline CDR1 and CDR2: DFQATT and SNEGSKA (reference sequence). This CDR3 has 15 residues. This chain's CDR3 is CSASVKGNRINEQFF. CDR3 DNA: TGCAGTGCTTCCGTCAAGGGTAATAGGATTAATGAGCAGTTCTTC.

This clonotype was seen more than once but under ten times. The V and J genes are TRBV7-7 and TRBJ2-2; TRBD2 aligns across 8 bases. J was trimmed by 6 bases and V by 5 bases; bases with no gene match: 8. Germline CDR1 and CDR2: SSHAT and FNYEAQ (reference sequence). The CDR3 length is 15 residues. The CDR3 region is CASSPGLDGPGELFF. As DNA, the CDR3 is TGTGCCAGCAGCCCGGGACTAGATGGTCCCGGGGAGCTGTTTTTT. The whole variable domain, filled in from reference TRBV7-7 and TRBJ2-2, reads GAGVSQSPRYKVTKRGQDVTLRCDPISSHATLYWYQQALGQGPEFLTYFNYEAQPDKSGLPSDRFSAERPEGSISTLTIQRTEQRDSAMYRCASSPGLDGPGELFFGEGSRLTVL.

The chain couples TRBV12-3 or TRBV12-4 to TRBJ2-5; 7 bases match TRBD1. J gave up 2 bases and V 5 bases, and 11 bases lay outside the gene matches. This CDR3 is 16 amino acids long. The CDR3 here is CASSVRQGSFQETQYF. CDR3 coding DNA: TGTGCCAGCAGTGTACGACAGGGAAGTTTTCAAGAGACCCAGTACTTC.

This clonotype was observed a few times. V usage is TRBV3-1 and J usage is TRBJ2-1; perhaps TRBD2 as D (5 bases). The germline gives CDR1 LGHDT, CDR2 YNNKEL (reference sequence). V was trimmed by 0 bases and J by 15 bases, leaving 15 bases between them. The CDR3 has 13 residues. CDR3: CASSQDSMRTAFF. The CDR3 DNA follows: TGTGCCAGCAGCCAAGATAGTATGAGGACTGCGTTCTTC.